What follows is one T cell receptor (beta chain) and its context. Its antigen is unknown. The method was immunoSEQ multiplex PCR; TCRdb's version includes in-frame clones alone and lacks a portion of them. The data hold 55,000 to 70,000 clones, with around 86% observed a single time. Time point denoted: baseline, week 1 (first vaccination visit). The treatment was: pre-vaccination baseline after standard-of-care therapy. V gave up 5 bases and J gave up 0 bases, with 13 bases separating them. Germline CDR1 reads SEHNR; CDR2 reads FQNEAQ (reference sequence). The CDR3 has 15 residues. These data originate in a study of a mutant IDH1 vaccine in newly diagnosed glioma. Study in general: There were approximately 62% males and around 38% females among treated patients, whose mean age was approximately 44 years. Patients had received radiotherapy, temozolomide, or both previously, most receiving both.

Whole-study results and caveats: Shifts in the top peripheral T cell clonotypes seemed unrelated to pseudoprogression. Detectable vaccine-induced immune responses arose in roughly 93% of patients.

The chain recombines TRBV7-9 with TRBJ1-1, with a tentative D call TRBD1 (5 bases). The clonotype originates from a man aged 30 to 45 with glioma. The starting material was PBMCs, obtained from a glioma patient treated with radiotherapy, temozolomide or both. Written as DNA, the CDR3 is TGTGCCAGCAGCCATAGGGACGGATTGAACACTGAAGCTTTCTTT. It codes for CASSHRDGLNTEAFF. The variable domain in full, with the rest retrieved from reference TRBV7-9 and TRBJ1-1, is DTGVSQNPRHKITKRGQNVTFRCDPISEHNRLYWYRQTLGQGPEFLTYFQNEAQLEKSRLLSDRFSAERPKGSFSTLEIQRTEQGDSAMYLCASSHRDGLNTEAFFGQGTRLTVV.